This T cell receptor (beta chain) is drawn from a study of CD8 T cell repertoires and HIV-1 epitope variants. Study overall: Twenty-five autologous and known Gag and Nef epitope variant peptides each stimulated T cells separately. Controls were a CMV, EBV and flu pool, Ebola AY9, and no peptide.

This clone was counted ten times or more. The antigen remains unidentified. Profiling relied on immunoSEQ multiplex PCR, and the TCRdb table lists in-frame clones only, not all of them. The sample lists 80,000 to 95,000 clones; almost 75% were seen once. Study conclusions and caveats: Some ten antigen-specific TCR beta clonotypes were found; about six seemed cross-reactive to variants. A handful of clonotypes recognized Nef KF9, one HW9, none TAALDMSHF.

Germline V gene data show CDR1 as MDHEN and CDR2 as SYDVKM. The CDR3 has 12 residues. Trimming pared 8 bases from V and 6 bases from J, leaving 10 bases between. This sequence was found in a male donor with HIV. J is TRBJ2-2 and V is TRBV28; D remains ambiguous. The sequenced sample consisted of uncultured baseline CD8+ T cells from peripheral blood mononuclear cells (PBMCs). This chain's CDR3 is CASGLSAGELFF. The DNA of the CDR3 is TGTGCCAGCGGGTTGTCTGCCGGGGAGCTGTTTTTT.